Below are 21 T cell receptor beta chains sequenced from a single sample in a study of blood T cells in healthy people across ages. The use of a sample-barcoded 5' primer and a J-beta primer mix characterized a second PCR of roughly 6 to 12 cycles. In TCRdb, the 5' RACE reads were re-called with MiXCR into one record per CDR3 protein. The sample yields about a million distinct CDR3 sequences, around two fifths seen once. Sequences were obtained from blood. Source of these receptors: a man aged 18 to 30 in good health.

The table lists this clonotype with a count of one. This sequence joins TRBV3-1 and TRBJ2-5; 9 bases are shared with TRBD2. This CDR3 region has 17 residues. Losses at the gene ends were 3 bases for V and 5 bases for J; bases not matched to a gene: 13. Looked up from germline, CDR1 is LGHDT and CDR2 is YNNKEL (reference sequence). CDR3 sequence (DNA): TGTGCCAGCAGCCAGGGACTAGCCTCCTCCTACAAGGAGACCCAGTACTTC. It is translated as CASSQGLASSYKETQYF.

The V and J genes are TRBV7-8 and TRBJ2-3; no definite D call. The ends were cut back, 5 bases at V and 0 bases at J, with 9 bases in the middle. The germline V gene encodes CDR1 SGHVS and CDR2 FQNEAQ. The CDR3 length is 14 residues. CDR3: CASSRWGSTDTQYF. The CDR3 DNA is TGTGCCAGCAGCAGGTGGGGTAGCACAGATACGCAGTATTTT.

This clonotype was counted between two and nine times. The V gene is TRBV20-1, the J gene TRBJ1-1; the D gene is possibly TRBD1 (5 bases). Germline V CDR1 and CDR2: DFQATT, SNEGSKA (reference sequence). This CDR3 region has 14 residues. Trimming left V 5 bases short and J 4 bases short, with 17 bases between. Written as DNA, the CDR3 is TGCAGTGCTCCAGAGACGGGACGTAGCACTGAAGCTTTCTTT. It translates to CSAPETGRSTEAFF.

This sequence joins TRBV21-1 and TRBJ1-1. TRBV21-1 is a documented pseudogene. This CDR3 has 16 amino acids. This CDR3 is CASSRGAKFTNTEAFF. CDR3 bases: TGTGCCAGCAGCAGGGGTGCGAAGTTCACGAACACTGAAGCTTTCTTT.

J is TRBJ2-2 and V is TRBV12-3 or TRBV12-4; D assignment may be TRBD1 or TRBD2 (5 bases each). V lost 5 bases, J lost 6 bases, and 16 bases lay in between. CDR3 size: 15 residues. The CDR3 bases are TGTGCCAGCAGTCTAAAGGGGATGGGGGCCGGGGAGCTGTTTTTT. It translates to CASSLKGMGAGELFF.

The chain recombines TRBV9 with TRBJ2-1; D call uncertain. Trimming took 0 bases from V and 7 from J, leaving 17 bases between them. Germline V gene lookup returns CDR1 SGDLS and CDR2 YYNGEE. CDR3 length equals 16 residues. The chain's CDR3 is CASSVAAEPMENEQFF. In nucleotides, the CDR3 is TGTGCCAGCAGCGTAGCAGCCGAACCGATGGAAAATGAGCAGTTCTTC. The whole variable domain, filled in from reference TRBV9 and TRBJ2-1, reads DSGVTQTPKHLITATGQRVTLRCSPRSGDLSVYWYQQSLDQGLQFLIQYYNGEERAKGNILERFSAQQFPDLHSELNLSSLELGDSALYFCASSVAAEPMENEQFFGPGTRLTVL.

The chain couples TRBV6-1 to TRBJ2-1, with TRBD1 matching 12 bases. The CDR3 length is 16 residues. The junction had 11 bases not matched to a gene; V was cut back by 7 bases and J by 7 bases. Per germline, CDR1 MNHNS and CDR2 SASEGT. CDR3 sequence: CASTARGTGGRNEQFF. The CDR3 DNA is TGTGCCAGCACCGCGCGCGGGACAGGGGGCCGGAATGAGCAGTTCTTC.

A few counts support this clonotype. J is TRBJ2-2 and V is TRBV12-3 or TRBV12-4; D ambiguous. The CDR3 covers 15 residues. V gave up 2 bases and J gave up 1 base, with 8 bases separating them. CDR3 coding DNA: TGTGCCAGCAGTTTAAACAAGGGGAACACCGGGGAGCTGTTTTTT. Its protein product is CASSLNKGNTGELFF.

The chain couples TRBV6-5 to TRBJ2-7; TRBD2 matches 8 bases. TRBJ2-5 explains the end of the DNA better; the J call may be wrong. The CDR3 covers 12 residues. Looked up from germline, CDR1 is MNHEY and CDR2 is SVGAGI. The CDR3 sequence: CATSRGGETQYF. CDR3 DNA sequence: TGTGCCACGTCTCGGGGGGGAGAGACCCAGTACTTC.

This chain joins TRBV4-3 and TRBJ2-2; D ambiguous. Germline V gene lookup returns CDR1 LGHNA and CDR2 YSLEER. This CDR3 is 13 amino acids long. V shed 1 base and J shed 7 bases, with 7 bases lying between them. This chain's CDR3 is CASSQVQSGELFF. The DNA of the CDR3 is TGCGCCAGCAGCCAAGTCCAGAGCGGGGAGCTGTTTTTT.

The table lists this clonotype with a few counts. The chain links TRBV2 to TRBJ1-2; tentative D call: TRBD1 (5 bases). V lost 5 bases to trimming and J lost 0 bases, with 25 bases between them. Germline values: CDR1 SNHLY, CDR2 FYNNEI. This CDR3 contains 19 residues. CDR3 amino acids: CASSSAGTGTTLANYGYTF. The CDR3 DNA is TGTGCCAGCAGTTCCGCCGGGACCGGGACCACGTTAGCTAACTATGGCTACACCTTC.

The V call is TRBV2, the J call TRBJ2-7, with 10 bases identical to TRBD1. Trimming cost V 8 bases and J 6 bases; bases outside gene matches: 13. This CDR3 is 15 amino acids long. In germline, CDR1 is SNHLY, CDR2 FYNNEI. CDR3 coding DNA: TGTGCCAGCTCAACGAGGGACAGGGGAATTGGCGAGCAGTACTTC. Its protein product is CASSTRDRGIGEQYF.

This chain joins TRBV20-1 and TRBJ1-2, with D unresolved. Germline V gene data show CDR1 as DFQATT and CDR2 as SNEGSKA (reference sequence). Trimming took 0 bases from V and 7 from J, leaving 15 bases between them. The CDR3 is 14 residues long. The CDR3 spells CSARDGGSLSGYTF. The DNA for the CDR3 is TGCAGTGCTAGAGATGGCGGGTCCCTCTCTGGCTACACCTTC.

In its sample, this clonotype was seen a few times. This chain joins TRBV27 and TRBJ2-3, with 8 positions matching TRBD2. The germline CDR1 and CDR2 sequences are MNHEY and SMNVEV (reference sequence). V shed 3 bases, J shed 1 base, and the junction held 9 bases outside the gene matches. The CDR3 contains 17 residues. CDR3 sequence reads: CASSFRSLAGRTDTQYF. In DNA, the CDR3 is TGTGCCAGCAGTTTCCGATCCCTAGCGGGTCGCACAGATACGCAGTATTTT.

The sample holds a few counts of this clonotype. The chain joins TRBV12-3 or TRBV12-4 to TRBJ2-3; 9 nucleotides agree with TRBD2. With 5 bases clipped from V and 1 base from J, the junction kept 7 bases outside the gene matches. This CDR3 comprises 16 residues. In DNA, the CDR3 is TGTGCCAGCAGTGAGCTAGCGGGAAGCGGCACAGATACGCAGTATTTT. Its protein product is CASSELAGSGTDTQYF.

The chain links TRBV30 to TRBJ2-3; a weak D match, TRBD2 (6 bases). Germline V gene lookup returns CDR1 GTSNPN and CDR2 SVGIG (reference sequence). Trimming left V 2 bases short and J 2 bases short, with 11 bases between. The CDR3 loop spans 14 amino acids. The CDR3: CAWSLGGSTDTQYF. In DNA, the CDR3 is TGTGCCTGGAGTCTGGGGGGATCCACAGATACGCAGTATTTT. Full variable domain (outside the CDR3, taken from reference TRBV30 and TRBJ2-3): SQTIHQWPATLVQPVGSPLSLECTVEGTSNPNLYWYRQAAGRGLQLLFYSVGIGQISSEVPQNLSASRPQDRQFILSSKKLLLSDSGFYLCAWSLGGSTDTQYFGPGTRLTVL.

This clonotype was seen a few times. The rearrangement uses TRBV7-2 and TRBJ1-6; D ambiguous. With 4 bases removed from V and 0 bases from J, the gap between germline ends came to 7 bases. Germline CDR1 is SGHTA and CDR2 is FQGNSA. There are 15 residues in the CDR3. In nucleotides, the CDR3 is TGTGCCAGCAGCTACCTCAGCTCCTATAATTCACCCCTCCACTTT. Protein: CASSYLSSYNSPLHF.

The chain employs TRBV7-3 and TRBJ2-5; the D gene is possibly TRBD2 (5 bases). With 0 bases removed from V and 11 bases from J, the gap between germline ends came to 16 bases. The CDR3 length is 14 residues. CDR1 is SGHTA, CDR2 FQGTGA, per germline. In DNA form, the CDR3 reads TGTGCCAGCAGCTTAACCGGGATGGGCAATGAGCAGTACTTC. This encodes CASSLTGMGNEQYF.

The V gene is TRBV12-3 or TRBV12-4, the J gene TRBJ1-1; possibly TRBD1 for D (5 bases). The CDR3 has 15 residues. With 5 bases removed from V and 1 base from J, the gap between germline ends came to 14 bases. In DNA, the CDR3 is TGTGCCAGCAGTCTACAGGACCGGCGGAACACTGAAGCTTTCTTT. It encodes CASSLQDRRNTEAFF.

The chain joins TRBV7-2 to TRBJ2-5; no definite D call. Germline-derived CDR1 and CDR2 are SGHTA and FQGNSA. Trimming removed 2 bases at V and 4 bases at J, with 11 bases between. The CDR3 contains 14 residues. CDR3 nucleotides: TGTGCCAGCAGCTTATTCTCCCCAACAGAGACCCAGTACTTC. It codes for CASSLFSPTETQYF.

The J gene is TRBJ2-5, the V gene TRBV11-2; TRBD1 matches 7 bases. Germline V gene lookup returns CDR1 SGHAT and CDR2 FQNNGV. The CDR3 sequence is 15 residues long. Trimming took 3 bases from V and 9 from J; bases not matched to a gene: 13. DNA for the CDR3: TGTGCCAGCAGCTTCCCCGGGACAGAAGAGAGGGCCCAGTACTTC. It is translated as CASSFPGTEERAQYF.